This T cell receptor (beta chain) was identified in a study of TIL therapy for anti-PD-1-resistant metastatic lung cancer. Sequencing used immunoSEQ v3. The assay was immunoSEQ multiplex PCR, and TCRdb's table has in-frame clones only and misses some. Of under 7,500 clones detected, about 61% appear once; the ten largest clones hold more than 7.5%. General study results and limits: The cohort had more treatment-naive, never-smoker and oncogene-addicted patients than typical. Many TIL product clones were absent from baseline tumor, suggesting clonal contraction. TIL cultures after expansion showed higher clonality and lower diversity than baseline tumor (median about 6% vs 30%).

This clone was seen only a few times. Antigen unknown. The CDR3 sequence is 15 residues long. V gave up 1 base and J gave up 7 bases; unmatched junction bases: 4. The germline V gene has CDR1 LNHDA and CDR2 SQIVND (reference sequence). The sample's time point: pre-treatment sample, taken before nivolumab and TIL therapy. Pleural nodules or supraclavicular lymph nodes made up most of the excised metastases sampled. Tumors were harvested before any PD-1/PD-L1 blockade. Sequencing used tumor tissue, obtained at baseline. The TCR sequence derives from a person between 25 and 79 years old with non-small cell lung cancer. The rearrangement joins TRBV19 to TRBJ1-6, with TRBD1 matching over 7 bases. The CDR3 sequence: CASSIATGSNSPLHF. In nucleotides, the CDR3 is TGTGCCAGTAGTATAGCGACAGGGAGCAATTCACCCCTCCACTTT.